This T cell receptor (beta chain) comes out of a study of CD8+ T cells in alopecia areata (dated by TCRdb to 2016 to 2019). About the full investigation: Treated patients were enrolled in an open-label pilot trial of oral tofacitinib at 5 to 10 mg twice daily for moderate-to-severe alopecia areata. Tofacitinib was given for 6 to 18 months, followed by 6 months of follow-up off drug to assess delayed response and recurrence. Disease severity in treated patients was measured with the SALT score, which quantifies the percentage of affected scalp surface area. In both human patients and the C3H/HeJ mouse model, the study applied high-throughput TCRbeta sequencing to look at T cell clonal expansion in alopecia areata. Human TCRbeta sequencing covered scalp tissue and sorted CD4+ and CD8+ peripheral blood T cells from patchy and totalis/universalis alopecia areata patients and healthy controls. Biopsies were taken from tofacitinib-treated patients at baseline and again at 4 and 24 weeks into treatment, and several of those patients also had a later scalp biopsy. Clonality in the scalp was compared among normal scalp (n=4), patchy alopecia areata scalp (n=8), and alopecia totalis/universalis scalp (n=8). RNA was extracted with the PAXgene miRNA kit for fixed scalp, the miRNeasy kit for PBMCs, and the RNeasy kit for mouse skin. Amplification of TCRbeta CDR3 regions was done by immunoSEQ multiplex PCR using 35 Vbeta forward primers and 13 Jbeta reverse primers. On the study overall, not on this receptor specifically: Compared with normal scalp, lesional scalp, particularly in alopecia totalis/universalis, had higher clonality and more expanded CD8+ clones, which suggests antigenic drive. Many expanded lesional clones persisted in scalp and blood during tofacitinib treatment, which may partly explain relapse after stopping treatment. Tofacitinib significantly decreased scalp clonality and the number of expanded CD8+ clones among the top 100 scalp clones. TCR sequences shared between patients were less clear than in mice, possibly partly because of HLA diversity in the patient population. Unlike mouse skin, which is dominated by gammadelta T cells, normal human skin has resident alphabeta T cells that are also sequenced, and this complicates analysis of the scalp TCR repertoire. The treated cohort was small, with a single nonresponder, so links between baseline CD8+ expansion and response need larger studies.

The method was the immunoSEQ multiplex PCR assay. For TCR sequencing, RNA was extracted from every sample and reverse transcribed into cDNA to serve as template. SuperScript III was used for first-strand cDNA synthesis, primed with a 2:1 mix of oligo-dT and random hexamers. Amplification bias was assessed with a synthetic immune receptor repertoire, and residual bias was removed computationally. The paper's data handling went like this. Raw reads were preprocessed to remove errors, and CDR3 was defined by IMGT conventions from the conserved cysteine to phenylalanine. To get clonality, Shannon entropy was normalized by log2 of the number of productive unique TCRs and the result was subtracted from 1. CD4 or CD8 identity of scalp clones was inferred by cross-referencing scalp TCRbeta sequences with sorted blood CD4 and CD8 repertoires. This is the immuneACCESS table as TCRdb keeps it, with only in-frame sequences that have V and J called. A part of the clones is gone; compared with another copy, unresolved V genes explain less than half, and the rest is unexplained. The V and J calls and clone size were taken over from that table, and D and trimming were inferred from the DNA. Present in this sample are about 200,000 clones, more than 55% of which were seen just once. The top ten constitute 3% to 4% of the sample.

Concerning this clone: No antigen is known for it. No per-base quality is available; no much larger clone lies one base away.

The germline V gene (reference sequence) gives CDR1 as MNHEY and CDR2 as SMNVEV. The CDR3 numbers 14 residues from cysteine through phenylalanine. The CDR3 DNA has 42 bases and is translated from base 1. Clipping removes 7 bases from V and 2 bases from J, with 8 as the unmatched junction base count. The time point label here, explained by the study, means: around 4 weeks on oral tofacitinib. The intended sense of this specimen's treatment or condition label: oral pan-JAK inhibitor, 5-10 mg twice daily. Lesional scalp punch biopsies and peripheral blood were collected from alopecia areata patients. PBMCs were isolated by density centrifugation and stained for CD3, CD4 and CD8, and CD4+ and CD8+ T cells were sorted on a FACSAria.

This receptor was taken from a human donor with alopecia areata. The sequence is built from TRBV27 and TRBJ2-7, and 7 junction bases match TRBD1. The specimen was CD4+ T cells sorted from blood, collected at week 4, from a patient treated with tofacitinib. The CDR3 here reads CASTPGDSTYEQYF. The DNA reads TGTGCCAGCACCCCCGGGGACAGCACCTACGAGCAGTACTTC.